This TCR beta chain was captured by sequencing in a study of T cell responses to AZD1222 COVID-19 vaccine. This table comes from immunoSEQ multiplex PCR, and its TCRdb copy is limited to in-frame clones, with some not included. Of roughly 98,000 clones in the sample, just over 90% are singletons; the top ten hold about 12%. Looked up from germline, CDR1 is SNHLY and CDR2 is FYNNEI. The CDR3 loop spans 12 amino acids. V was pared by 11 bases and J by 6 bases, with 17 bases between. Sequences were derived from peripheral blood, sampled on day 0 of AZD1222 vaccination. The receptor was isolated from an adult in good health. The J gene is TRBJ2-7, the V gene TRBV2; no definite D call. CDR3: CADRQARGEQYF. The DNA of the CDR3 is TGTGCCGACCGACAAGCCCGAGGCGAGCAGTACTTC.